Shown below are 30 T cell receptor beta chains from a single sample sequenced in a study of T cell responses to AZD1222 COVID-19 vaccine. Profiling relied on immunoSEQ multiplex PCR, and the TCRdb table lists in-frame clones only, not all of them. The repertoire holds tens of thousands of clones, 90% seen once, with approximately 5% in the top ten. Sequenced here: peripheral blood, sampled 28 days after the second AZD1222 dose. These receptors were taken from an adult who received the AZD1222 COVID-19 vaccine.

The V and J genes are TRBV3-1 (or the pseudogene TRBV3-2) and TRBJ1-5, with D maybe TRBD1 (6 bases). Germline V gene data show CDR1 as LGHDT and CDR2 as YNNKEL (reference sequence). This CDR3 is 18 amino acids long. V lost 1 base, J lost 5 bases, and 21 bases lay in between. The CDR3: CASSQGGGRKQQHQPQHF. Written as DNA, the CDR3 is TGTGCCAGCAGCCAAGGCGGGGGCAGGAAACAGCAGCATCAGCCCCAGCATTTT.

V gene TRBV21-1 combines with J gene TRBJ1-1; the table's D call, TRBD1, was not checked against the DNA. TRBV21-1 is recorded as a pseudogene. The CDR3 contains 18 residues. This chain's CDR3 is CATSPRRQGRGMNTEAFF. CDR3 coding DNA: TGTGCCACCTCTCCGCGGCGACAGGGGAGGGGGATGAACACTGAAGCTTTCTTT.

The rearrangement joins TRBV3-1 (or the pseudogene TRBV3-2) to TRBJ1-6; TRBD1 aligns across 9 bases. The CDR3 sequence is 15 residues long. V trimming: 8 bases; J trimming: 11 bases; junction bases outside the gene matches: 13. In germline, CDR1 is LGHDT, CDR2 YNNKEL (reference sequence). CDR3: CASGTGTGISTPLHF. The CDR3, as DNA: TGTGCCAGCGGGACCGGGACAGGGATTTCGACACCCCTCCACTTT.

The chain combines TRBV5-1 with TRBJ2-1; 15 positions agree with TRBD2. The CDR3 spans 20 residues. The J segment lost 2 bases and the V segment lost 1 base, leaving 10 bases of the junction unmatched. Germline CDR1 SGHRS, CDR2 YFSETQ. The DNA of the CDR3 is TGCGCCAGCAGCTTGAGGGGACTAGCGGGGGGCGCCTCCGCCTACAATGAGCAGTTCTTC. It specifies CASSLRGLAGGASAYNEQFF.

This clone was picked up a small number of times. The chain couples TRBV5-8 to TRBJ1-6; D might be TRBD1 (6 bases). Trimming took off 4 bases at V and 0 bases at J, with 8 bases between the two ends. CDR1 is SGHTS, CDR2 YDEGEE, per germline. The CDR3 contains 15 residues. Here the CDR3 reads CASSPDSSYNSPLHF. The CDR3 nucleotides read TGTGCCAGCAGCCCGGACAGCTCCTATAATTCACCCCTCCACTTT.

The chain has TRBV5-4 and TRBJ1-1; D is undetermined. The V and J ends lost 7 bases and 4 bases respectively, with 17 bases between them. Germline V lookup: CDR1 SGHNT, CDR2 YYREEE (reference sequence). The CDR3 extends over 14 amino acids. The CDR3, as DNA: TGTGCCAGCTCCCTGGGCGCGCAGACCACTGAAGCTTTCTTT. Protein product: CASSLGAQTTEAFF.

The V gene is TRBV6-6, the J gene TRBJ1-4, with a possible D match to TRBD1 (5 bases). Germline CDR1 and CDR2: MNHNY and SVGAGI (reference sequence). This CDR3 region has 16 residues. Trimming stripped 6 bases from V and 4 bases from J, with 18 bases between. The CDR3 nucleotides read TGTGCCAGCAGCGGCGGGCCTCAGGGAGGTAATGAAAAACTGTTTTTT. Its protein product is CASSGGPQGGNEKLFF.

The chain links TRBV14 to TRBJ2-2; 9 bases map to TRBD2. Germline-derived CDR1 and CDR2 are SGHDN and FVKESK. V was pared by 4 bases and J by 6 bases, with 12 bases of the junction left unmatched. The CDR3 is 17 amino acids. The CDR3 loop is CASSPLGLAGVSGELFF. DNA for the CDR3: TGTGCCAGCAGCCCACTGGGACTAGCTGGAGTCTCCGGGGAGCTGTTTTTT.

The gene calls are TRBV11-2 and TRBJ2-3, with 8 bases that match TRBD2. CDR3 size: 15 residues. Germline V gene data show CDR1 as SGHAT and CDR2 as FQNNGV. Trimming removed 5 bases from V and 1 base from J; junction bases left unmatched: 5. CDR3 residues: CASSVSGARTDTQYF. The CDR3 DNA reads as TGTGCCAGCAGCGTTAGCGGGGCCCGCACAGATACGCAGTATTTT.

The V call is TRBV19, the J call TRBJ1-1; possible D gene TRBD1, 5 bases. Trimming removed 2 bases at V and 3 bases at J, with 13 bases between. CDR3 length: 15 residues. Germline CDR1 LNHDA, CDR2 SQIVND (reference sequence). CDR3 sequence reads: CASSINGAPHTEAFF. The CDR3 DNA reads TGTGCCAGTAGTATAAACGGGGCACCTCACACTGAAGCTTTCTTT. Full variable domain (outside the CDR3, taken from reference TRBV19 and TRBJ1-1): DGGITQSPKYLFRKEGQNVTLSCEQNLNHDAMYWYRQDPGQGLRLIYYSQIVNDFQKGDIAEGYSVSREKKESFPLTVTSAQKNPTAFYLCASSINGAPHTEAFFGQGTRLTVV.

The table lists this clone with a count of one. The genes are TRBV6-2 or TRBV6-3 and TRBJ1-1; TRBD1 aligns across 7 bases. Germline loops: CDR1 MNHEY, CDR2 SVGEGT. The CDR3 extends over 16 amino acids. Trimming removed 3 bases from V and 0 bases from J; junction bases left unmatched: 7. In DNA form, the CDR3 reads TGTGCCAGCAGTTATCCGTTCGGGACAGTGAACACTGAAGCTTTCTTT. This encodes CASSYPFGTVNTEAFF.

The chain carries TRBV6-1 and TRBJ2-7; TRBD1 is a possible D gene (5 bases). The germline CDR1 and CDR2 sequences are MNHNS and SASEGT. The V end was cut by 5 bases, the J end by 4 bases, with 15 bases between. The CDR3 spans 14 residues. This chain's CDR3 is CASSPASGQYEQYF. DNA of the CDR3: TGTGCCAGCAGTCCCGCTTCAGGGCAATACGAGCAGTACTTC.

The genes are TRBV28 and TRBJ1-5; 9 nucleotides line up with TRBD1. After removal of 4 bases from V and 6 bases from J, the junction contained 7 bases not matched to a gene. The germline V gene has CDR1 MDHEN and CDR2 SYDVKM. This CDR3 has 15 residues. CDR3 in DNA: TGTGCCAGCAGTTATTGGACAGGGGACAGTCAGCCCCAGCATTTT. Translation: CASSYWTGDSQPQHF.

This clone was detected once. The CDR3 DNA reads as TGTGCCAGCAGGGGAACAGGGAGGGCCTATGGCTACACCTTC. It codes for CASRGTGRAYGYTF. V and J are TRBV28 and TRBJ1-2, with a possible D match to TRBD1 (6 bases). V lost 6 bases, J lost 4 bases, and 15 bases lay in between. CDR1 and CDR2 from the germline V gene are MDHEN and SYDVKM. The CDR3 is made up of 14 amino acids.

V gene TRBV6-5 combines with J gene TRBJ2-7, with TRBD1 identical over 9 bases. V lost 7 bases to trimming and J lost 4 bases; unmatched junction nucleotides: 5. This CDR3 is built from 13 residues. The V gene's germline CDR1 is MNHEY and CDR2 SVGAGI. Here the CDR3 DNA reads TGTGCCAGCATCGGGGACAGGGAATACGAGCAGTACTTC. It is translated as CASIGDREYEQYF.

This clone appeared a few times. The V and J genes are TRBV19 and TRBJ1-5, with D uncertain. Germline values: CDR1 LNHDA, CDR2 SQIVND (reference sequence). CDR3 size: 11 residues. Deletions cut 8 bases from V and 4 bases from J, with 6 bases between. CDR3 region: CASGWNQPQHF. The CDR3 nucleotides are TGTGCCAGTGGGTGGAATCAGCCCCAGCATTTT.

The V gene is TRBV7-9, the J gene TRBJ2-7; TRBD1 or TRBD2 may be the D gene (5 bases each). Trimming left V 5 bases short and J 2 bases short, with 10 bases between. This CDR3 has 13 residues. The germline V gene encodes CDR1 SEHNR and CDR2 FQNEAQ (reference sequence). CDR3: CASSLGVAYEQYF. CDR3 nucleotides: TGTGCCAGCAGCCTGGGGGTAGCCTACGAGCAGTACTTC.

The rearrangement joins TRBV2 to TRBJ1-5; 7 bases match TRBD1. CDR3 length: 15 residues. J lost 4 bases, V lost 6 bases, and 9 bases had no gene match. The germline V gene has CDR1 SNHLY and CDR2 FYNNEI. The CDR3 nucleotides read TGTGCCAGCAGAGACCTGACAGGGAGAAATCAGCCCCAGCATTTT. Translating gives CASRDLTGRNQPQHF.

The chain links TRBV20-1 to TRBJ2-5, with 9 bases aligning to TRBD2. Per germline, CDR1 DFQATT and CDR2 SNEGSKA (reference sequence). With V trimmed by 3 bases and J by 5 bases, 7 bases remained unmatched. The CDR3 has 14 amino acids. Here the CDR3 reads CSASISGGGETQYF. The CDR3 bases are TGCAGTGCTAGTATTAGCGGGGGCGGGGAGACCCAGTACTTC.

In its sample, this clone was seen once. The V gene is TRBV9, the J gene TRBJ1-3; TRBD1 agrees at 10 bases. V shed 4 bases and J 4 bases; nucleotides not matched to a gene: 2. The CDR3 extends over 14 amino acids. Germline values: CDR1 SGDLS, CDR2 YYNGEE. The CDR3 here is CASSRTGGGNTIYF. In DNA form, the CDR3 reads TGTGCCAGCAGCCGGACAGGGGGGGGAAACACCATATATTTT.

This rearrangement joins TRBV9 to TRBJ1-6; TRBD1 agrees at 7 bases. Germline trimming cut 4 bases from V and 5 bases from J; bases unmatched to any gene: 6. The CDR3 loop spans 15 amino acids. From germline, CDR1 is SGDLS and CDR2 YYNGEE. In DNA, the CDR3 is TGTGCCAGCAGCTCTTCCGGGACAGATAATTCACCCCTCCACTTT. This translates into CASSSSGTDNSPLHF.

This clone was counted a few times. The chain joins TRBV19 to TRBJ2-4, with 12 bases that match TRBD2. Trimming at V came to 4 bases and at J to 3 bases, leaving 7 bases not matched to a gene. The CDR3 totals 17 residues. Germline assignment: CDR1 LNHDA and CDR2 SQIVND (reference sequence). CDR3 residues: CASSTRLAGADKNIQYF. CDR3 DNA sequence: TGTGCCAGTAGTACCCGACTAGCGGGGGCTGACAAAAACATTCAGTACTTC.

CDR3 bases: TGTGCCAGCAGTTACACGGACAGGGCAGGAGGCTACACCTTC. Translated: CASSYTDRAGGYTF. The chain has TRBV6-5 and TRBJ1-2; 8 bases are a match to TRBD1. The J segment lost 8 bases and the V segment lost 2 bases, leaving 7 bases of the junction unmatched. The CDR3 loop spans 14 amino acids. Germline V lookup: CDR1 MNHEY, CDR2 SVGAGI.

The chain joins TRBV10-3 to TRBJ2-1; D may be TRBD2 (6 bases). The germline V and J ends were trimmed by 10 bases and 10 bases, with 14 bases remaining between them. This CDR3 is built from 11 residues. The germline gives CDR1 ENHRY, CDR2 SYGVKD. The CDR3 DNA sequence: TGTGCCACCGGGACTTTAGAAGAGCAGTTCTTC. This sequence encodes CATGTLEEQFF.

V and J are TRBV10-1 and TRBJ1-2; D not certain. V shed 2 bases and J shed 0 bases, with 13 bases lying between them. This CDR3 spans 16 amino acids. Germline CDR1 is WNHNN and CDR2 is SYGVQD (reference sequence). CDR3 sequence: CASSENGRPANYGYTF. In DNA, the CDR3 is TGCGCCAGCAGTGAGAACGGCCGCCCAGCTAACTATGGCTACACCTTC.

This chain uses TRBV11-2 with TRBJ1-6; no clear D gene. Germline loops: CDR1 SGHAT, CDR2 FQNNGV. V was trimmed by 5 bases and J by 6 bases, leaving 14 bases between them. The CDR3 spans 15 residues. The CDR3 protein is CASSEYGIPNSPLHF. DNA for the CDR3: TGTGCCAGCAGCGAGTACGGGATCCCTAATTCACCCCTCCACTTT.

The CDR3 DNA sequence: TGCGCCAGCAGCTTGGTTGAGGGGGTTGGTGAGCAGTTCTTC. Translating it yields CASSLVEGVGEQFF. The rearrangement joins TRBV5-1 to TRBJ2-1; maybe TRBD1 (6 bases). Trimming took off 0 bases at V and 9 bases at J, with 13 bases between the two ends. Germline CDR1 and CDR2: SGHRS and YFSETQ. CDR3 length equals 14 residues. The entire variable domain, with the rest obtained from reference TRBV5-1 and TRBJ2-1, is as follows: KAGVTQTPRYLIKTRGQQVTLSCSPISGHRSVSWYQQTPGQGLQFLFEYFSETQRNKGNFPGRFSGRQFSNSRSEMNVSTLELGDSALYLCASSLVEGVGEQFFGPGTRLTVL.

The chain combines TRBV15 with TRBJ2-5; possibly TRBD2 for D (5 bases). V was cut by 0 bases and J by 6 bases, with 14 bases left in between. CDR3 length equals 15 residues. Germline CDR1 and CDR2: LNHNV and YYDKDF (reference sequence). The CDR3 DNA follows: TGTGCCACCAGCAGAGAAAGGACTGTCCTAAAGACCCAGTACTTC. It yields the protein CATSRERTVLKTQYF.

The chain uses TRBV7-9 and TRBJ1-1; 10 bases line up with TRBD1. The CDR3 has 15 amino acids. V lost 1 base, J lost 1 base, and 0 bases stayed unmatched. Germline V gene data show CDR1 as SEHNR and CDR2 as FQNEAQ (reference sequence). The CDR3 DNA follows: TGTGCCAGCAGCTTAGGACAGGGGGCGAACACTGAAGCTTTCTTT. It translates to CASSLGQGANTEAFF.

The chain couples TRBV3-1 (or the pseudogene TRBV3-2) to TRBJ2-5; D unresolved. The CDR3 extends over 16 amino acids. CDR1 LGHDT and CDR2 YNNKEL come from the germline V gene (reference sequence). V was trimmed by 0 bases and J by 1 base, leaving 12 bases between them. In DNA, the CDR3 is TGTGCCAGCAGCCAAGATCTAGGAATCGCCCAAGAGACCCAGTACTTC. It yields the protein CASSQDLGIAQETQYF.